This TCR beta chain was found in a study of blood T cell repertoires in COVID-19. In the study overall: COVID-19 samples, acute and convalescent, were from the United States, Italy and Spain.

CDR1 and CDR2 from the germline V gene are SGDLS and YYNGEE. The CDR3 is made up of 15 amino acids. The junction had 9 bases not matched to a gene; V was cut back by 4 bases and J by 3 bases. The assay was immunoSEQ multiplex PCR, and TCRdb's table has in-frame clones only and misses some. The data contain 400,000 or so clones, around 89% of them singletons. The V and J genes are TRBV9 and TRBJ1-1; 7 positions agree with TRBD1. The origin of this receptor is a woman in her forties with COVID-19, enrolled during active disease. Sequences were obtained from peripheral blood. The CDR3 reads CASSPMTGRDTEAFF. CDR3 in DNA: TGTGCCAGCAGCCCGATGACAGGGAGAGACACTGAAGCTTTCTTT.